This T cell receptor beta chain was retrieved from a study of cytomegalovirus exposure and HLA in healthy donors. Findings of the study overall: Later analysis showed most CMV-associated TCR beta chains appearing HLA-restricted. TCR beta V- and J-gene trimming was later associated with a missense DCLRE1C variant.

Germline-derived CDR1 and CDR2 are KGHSH and LQKENI. The CDR3 consists of 12 residues. Between the trimmed V and J ends, which lost 2 bases and 9 bases, there was a span of 8 bases. As for this clone: Its antigen is currently unknown.

Primers: 60 Vbeta forward and 13 Jbeta reverse. Sequencing was performed with immunoSEQ multiplex PCR; in TCRdb, only in-frame clones are kept and a portion is missing. The sample lists more than 200,000 clones, around 80% occurring once. The receptor comes from a girl between 2 and 10 years old in good health and CMV-seronegative. Sequenced: PBMCs. This sequence joins TRBV18 and TRBJ2-1, with D hard to call. This chain's CDR3 is CASSPNVAEQFF. The CDR3 bases are TGTGCCAGCTCACCAAACGTGGCTGAGCAGTTCTTC.